Listed here is a single T cell receptor beta chain. In the authors' workflow: How many nucleated cells were present was estimated from reference gene primer amplification. The protocol was immunoSEQ multiplex PCR, while the TCRdb copy is restricted to in-frame clones and leaves out a portion. D and trimming come from the DNA, and the V and J calls and clone size come from that table. This sample has about 85,000 clones, with 90% found just once. The data originate from a study of blood T cell repertoires in COVID-19. Study overall: Sites in the United States, Italy and Spain provided acute and convalescent COVID-19 samples. PBMCs, B-cell-depleted T cells, or T cells were the source of the cDNA or gDNA that made up the material.

The germline V and J ends were trimmed by 7 bases and 1 base, with 10 bases remaining between them. Per the germline V gene, CDR1 is SEHNR and CDR2 is FQNEAQ (reference sequence). There are 13 residues in the CDR3. This chain links TRBV7-9 with TRBJ1-1; D call uncertain. The TCR sequence derives from a woman of 80 years or more with active or convalescent COVID-19. Sample: peripheral blood. DNA for the CDR3: TGTGCCAGCAACCTAGACGGGAACACTGAAGCTTTCTTT. Protein: CASNLDGNTEAFF.